Here is one T cell receptor (beta chain) with its context. Antigen specificity is unknown. 13 Jbeta primers and 60 Vbeta primers were used for the PCR. The protocol was immunoSEQ multiplex PCR, while the TCRdb copy is restricted to in-frame clones and leaves out a portion. This sample has roughly 180,000 clones, with around 81% found just once. Trimming shortened V by 1 base and J by 5 bases, and 23 bases separated the two germline ends. Germline assignment: CDR1 MGHRA and CDR2 YSYEKL. The CDR3 length is 18 residues. The sample is drawn from a study of cytomegalovirus exposure and HLA in healthy donors. Notes on the study in general: The study put 150 or so TCR beta chains on its list as cytomegalovirus-associated. Among immune exposure information, only CMV serostatus was available.

Sequencing was performed on PBMCs. V usage is TRBV4-1 and J usage is TRBJ2-5; D remains unclear. The TCR sequence derives from a woman in her late teens or twenties in good health and CMV-seropositive. Here the CDR3 reads CASSQGWPSPGLSETQYF. In nucleotides, the CDR3 is TGCGCCAGCAGCCAAGGTTGGCCCTCCCCTGGGCTATCGGAGACCCAGTACTTC.